Reported below is one T cell receptor (beta chain). Each CDR3 protein is one row after TCRdb ran MiXCR on the 5' RACE reads. Among 75,000 or so distinct CDR3 sequences listed, 15% to 20% were seen once. This sample was taken from a study of human T cells and chemical hapten exposure. Looked up from germline, CDR1 is MNHNY and CDR2 is SVGAGI (reference sequence). The length of the CDR3 is 14 residues. Trimming at V came to 2 bases and at J to 8 bases, leaving 8 bases not matched to a gene. Total RNA was extracted from unfractionated whole blood. The chain recombines TRBV6-6 with TRBJ1-1; TRBD1 aligns across 7 bases. This TCR derives from a female donor in good health. For the CDR3, the DNA is TGTGCCAGCAGTTACGTAGGGGGCCCAAGCGAAGCTTTCTTT. Its translation: CASSYVGGPSEAFF.